Here is one T cell receptor (beta chain) with its context. Its antigen is unknown. An end of the junction differs from the germline gene, which may be a read error. The sample is drawn from a study of glioma-infiltrating T cells. Study-wide results and caveats: Non-neoplastic patients had below-expected tissue-blood divergence, while all gliomas exceeded expectation.

The iRepertoire nested amplicon-rescue multiplex PCR amplified TCR alpha and beta CDR3s from RNA. In TCRdb, the multiplex PCR reads were re-called with MiXCR into one record per CDR3 protein. This sample yields 100,000 to 150,000 distinct CDR3 sequences, of which roughly 24% are seen a single time; roughly 15% belongs to the top ten. The CDR3 spans 14 residues. Per germline, CDR1 KGHDR and CDR2 SFDVKD. The source of this sequence is a human donor with low-grade glioma or glioblastoma, undergoing nonglioma brain surgery, or in good health (not recorded which). V and J are TRBV24-1 and TRBJ2-2, with no clear D. The sequencing sample was made of glioma tissue, nonneoplastic brain tissue, or PBMCs (not recorded which). CDR3 nucleotide sequence: TGTGCCACCAGTGGTCCACCTTACACCGGAGAGCTGTTTTTC. Protein product: CATSGPPYTGELFF.